This TCR beta chain derives from a study of graft-versus-host responses after intestinal transplantation. Points from the study as a whole: Allograft graft-versus-host to host-versus-graft clonal ratios ran high in patients with graft-donor T cell macrochimerism.

The germline CDR1 and CDR2 sequences are SGHDN and FVKESK. V was shortened by 3 bases and J by 4 bases, with 15 bases between the two germline ends. The CDR3 is 15 amino acids. Notes on this clone: Antigen specificity is unknown.

Profiled with immunoSEQ multiplex PCR; TCRdb holds only in-frame clones, not every one. The table lists 120,000 or so clones, around 93% of them singletons. This clonotype was sampled from a human donor who received an intestinal transplant. The input for sequencing was unstimulated CD8+ T cells sorted from spleen or lymph node cells, taken before intestinal transplant. The chain employs TRBV14 and TRBJ1-2; D may be TRBD1 (6 bases). The CDR3 DNA follows: TGTGCCAGCAGCCACCGACAGGACACTACCTATGGCTACACCTTC. As protein: CASSHRQDTTYGYTF.